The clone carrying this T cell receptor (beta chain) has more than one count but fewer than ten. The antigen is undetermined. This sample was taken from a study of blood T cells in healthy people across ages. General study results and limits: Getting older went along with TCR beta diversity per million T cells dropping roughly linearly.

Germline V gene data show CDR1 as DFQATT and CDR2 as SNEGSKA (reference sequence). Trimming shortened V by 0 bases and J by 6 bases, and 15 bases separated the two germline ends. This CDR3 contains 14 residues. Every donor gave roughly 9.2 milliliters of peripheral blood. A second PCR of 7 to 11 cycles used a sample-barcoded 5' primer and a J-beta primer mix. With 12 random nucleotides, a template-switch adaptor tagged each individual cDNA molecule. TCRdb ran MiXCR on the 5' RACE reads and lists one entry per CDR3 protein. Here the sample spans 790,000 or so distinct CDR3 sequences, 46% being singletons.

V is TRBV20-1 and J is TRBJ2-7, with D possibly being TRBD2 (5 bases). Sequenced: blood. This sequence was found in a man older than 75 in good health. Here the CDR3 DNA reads TGCAGTGCTAGAGATTTCACCGGGATGGGCGAGCAGTACTTC. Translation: CSARDFTGMGEQYF.